This T cell receptor beta chain was recorded in a study of identical twins. TCRdb fed the 5' RACE reads into MiXCR, producing one record per CDR3 protein. This sample has 1,800,000 or so distinct CDR3 sequences, with 32% found just once. The material sequenced was cord blood. The receptor was derived from a newborn girl in good health.

The CDR3 DNA sequence: TGTGCCAGCAGTCCGTCGCAGACCCAGTACTTC. Translation gives CASSPSQTQYF. The genes are TRBV12-3 or TRBV12-4 and TRBJ2-5; D gene ambiguous. This CDR3 has 11 residues. V was pared by 5 bases and J by 6 bases, with 7 bases between.